The entry below describes one T cell receptor (beta chain). The CDR3 sequence is 16 residues long. The germline V gene encodes CDR1 SGHTA and CDR2 FQGNSA. Trimming stripped 5 bases from V and 7 bases from J, with 21 bases between. The entry originates in a study of radiotherapy plus CTLA-4 blockade in lung cancer. Data came from immunoSEQ multiplex PCR; TCRdb stores just in-frame clones and leaves some out. The data show 77,000 or so clones, over 65% seen once. Sequencing was performed on peripheral blood, taken from a patient treated with radiotherapy plus ipilimumab. This clonotype was sampled from a human donor with non-small cell lung cancer whose response to radiotherapy plus ipilimumab could not be evaluated. The chain is built from TRBV7-2 and TRBJ2-1; D is uncertain. The CDR3, as DNA: TGTGCCAGCAGCCGCCCCTCTGGGCCCTTTTTTAATGAGCAGTTCTTC. Its translation is CASSRPSGPFFNEQFF.